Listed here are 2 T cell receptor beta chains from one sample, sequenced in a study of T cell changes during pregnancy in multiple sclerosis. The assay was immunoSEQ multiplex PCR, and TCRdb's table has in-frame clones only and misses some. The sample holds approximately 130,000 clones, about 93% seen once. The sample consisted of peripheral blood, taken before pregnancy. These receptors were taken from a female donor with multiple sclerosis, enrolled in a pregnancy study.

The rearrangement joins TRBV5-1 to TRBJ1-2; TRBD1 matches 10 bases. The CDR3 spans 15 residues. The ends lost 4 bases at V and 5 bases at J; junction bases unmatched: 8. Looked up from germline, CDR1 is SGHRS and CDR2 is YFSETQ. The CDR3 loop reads CASSARQGAEYGYTF. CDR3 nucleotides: TGCGCCAGCAGCGCTAGACAGGGGGCAGAGTATGGCTACACCTTC.

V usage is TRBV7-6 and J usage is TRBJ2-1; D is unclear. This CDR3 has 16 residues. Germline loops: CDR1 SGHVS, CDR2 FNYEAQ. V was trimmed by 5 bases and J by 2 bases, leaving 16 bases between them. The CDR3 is CASSPGRNAAYNEQFF. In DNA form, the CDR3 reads TGTGCCAGCAGCCCTGGTAGAAACGCCGCCTACAATGAGCAGTTCTTC.